The 29 T cell receptor beta chains in this list originate from one sample, sequenced in a study of T cell responses to AZD1222 COVID-19 vaccine. Only in-frame clones appear in the TCRdb table, and some are missing; sequencing was by immunoSEQ multiplex PCR. The sample includes about 24,000 clones, around 83% of them seen just once. The specimen comprised peripheral blood, sampled 28 days after the second AZD1222 dose. Receptor source: an adult who received the AZD1222 COVID-19 vaccine.

J is TRBJ2-7 and V is TRBV15; 10 nucleotides align to TRBD1. V was clipped by 1 base and J by 1 base; unmatched bases: 7. Germline lookup yields CDR1 LNHNV and CDR2 YYDKDF (reference sequence). The CDR3 has 17 residues. CDR3 nucleotide sequence: TGTGCCACCAGCAGAGCCCCTGGGACAGGGGAATCCTACGAGCAGTACTTC. Translated, it gives CATSRAPGTGESYEQYF.

This clone was recorded a few times. This rearrangement joins TRBV19 to TRBJ1-2; D unclear. The CDR3 has 12 amino acids. V was clipped by 7 bases and J by 2 bases, with 8 bases between them. CDR1 and CDR2 from the germline V gene are LNHDA and SQIVND (reference sequence). CDR3: CASTSTNYGYTF. The DNA of the CDR3 is TGTGCCAGTACGTCCACAAACTATGGCTACACCTTC.

The chain is built from TRBV5-5 and TRBJ2-5; no firm D call. Germline V gives CDR1 SGHKS, CDR2 YYEKEE (reference sequence). The V gene lost 7 bases and the J gene lost 5 bases, with 12 bases spanning the gap. The CDR3 runs to 12 residues. In DNA form, the CDR3 reads TGTGCCAGCCAAGGACCCGGGGAGACCCAGTACTTC. Encoded protein: CASQGPGETQYF.

This clone has only a few counts. The rearrangement joins TRBV30 to TRBJ1-2; D gene ambiguous. Trimming cost V 3 bases and J 8 bases, with 10 bases left between them. The CDR3 has 11 residues. Germline V gene sequence: CDR1 GTSNPN, CDR2 SVGIG (reference sequence). CDR3 coding DNA: TGTGCCTGGAGCAGGAGGTTAGGCTACACCTTC. This codes for CAWSRRLGYTF.

V usage is TRBV27 and J usage is TRBJ1-5, with TRBD1 as a possible D gene (5 bases). CDR1 is MNHEY, CDR2 SMNVEV, per germline (reference sequence). There are 15 residues in the CDR3. V gave up 10 bases and J gave up 0 bases, with 16 bases separating them. The CDR3 loop is CATREGPYSNQPQHF. Written as DNA, the CDR3 is TGTGCCACCAGGGAAGGTCCCTATAGCAATCAGCCCCAGCATTTT.

This chain connects TRBV2 to TRBJ2-4, with D maybe TRBD1 (6 bases). The CDR3 covers 12 residues. V dropped 8 bases and J dropped 6 bases, with 11 bases sitting between them. Per germline, CDR1 SNHLY and CDR2 FYNNEI. The CDR3 protein is CASDAQGNIQYF. CDR3 DNA: TGTGCCAGCGACGCACAGGGAAACATTCAGTACTTC.

This rearrangement joins TRBV18 to TRBJ2-3; D is unresolved. The CDR3 is 14 residues long. Trimming shortened V by 3 bases and J by 3 bases, and 10 bases separated the two germline ends. The germline gives CDR1 KGHSH, CDR2 LQKENI. CDR3 DNA sequence: TGTGCCAGCTCACCGCCGTGGGGTACAGATACGCAGTATTTT. It yields the protein CASSPPWGTDTQYF. The entire variable domain, with the rest obtained from reference TRBV18 and TRBJ2-3, is as follows: NAGVMQNPRHLVRRRGQEARLRCSPMKGHSHVYWYRQLPEEGLKFMVYLQKENIIDESGMPKERFSAEFPKEGPSILRIQQVVRGDSAAYFCASSPPWGTDTQYFGPGTRLTVL.

For this clone: An end of the junction differs from the germline gene, which may be a read error. The rearrangement links TRBV28 to TRBJ2-2, with D possibly matching TRBD1 (6 bases). Germline CDR1 reads MDHEN; CDR2 reads SYDVKM. CDR3 length: 15 residues. This CDR3 reads CASSTEDRNSGELFF. The CDR3 DNA follows: TGTGCCAGCAGTACCGAAGACAGGAACTCCGGGGAGCTGTTTTTT.

The gene calls are TRBV6-5 and TRBJ2-1; no reliable D call. The CDR3 loop spans 11 amino acids. The V and J ends lost 6 bases and 8 bases respectively, with 8 bases between them. Germline V gene lookup returns CDR1 MNHEY and CDR2 SVGAGI. CDR3 DNA: TGTGCCAGCAGAGCCGCCTATGAGCAGTTCTTC. Translated, it gives CASRAAYEQFF.

The chain has TRBV5-1 and TRBJ1-2; D gene uncertain. Germline lookup yields CDR1 SGHRS and CDR2 YFSETQ. The CDR3 has 14 amino acids. V lost 2 bases to trimming and J lost 2 bases, with 10 bases between them. The CDR3 nucleotides read TGCGCCAGCAGCTTTCAGGATACGAACTATGGCTACACCTTC. This sequence encodes CASSFQDTNYGYTF.

This sequence joins TRBV5-1 and TRBJ2-7; D assignment may be TRBD1 or TRBD2 (5 bases each). V lost 3 bases and J lost 5, with 9 bases in between. In germline, CDR1 is SGHRS, CDR2 YFSETQ. The CDR3 runs to 12 residues. The CDR3 region is CASSWDRDEQYF. The CDR3 nucleotides are TGCGCCAGCAGCTGGGACCGGGACGAGCAGTACTTC.

The chain carries TRBV5-5 and TRBJ1-5; D gene uncertain. CDR3 length equals 15 residues. V lost 1 base and J 2 bases, leaving 10 bases between the germline ends. Per the germline V gene, CDR1 is SGHKS and CDR2 is YYEKEE (reference sequence). The CDR3 coding sequence is TGTGCCAGCAGCTTGACTTCGCTGGGCAATCAGCCCCAGCATTTT. It is translated as CASSLTSLGNQPQHF.

The chain is built from TRBV19 and TRBJ2-3; 7 bases align to TRBD2. The germline CDR1 and CDR2 sequences are LNHDA and SQIVND (reference sequence). The CDR3 runs to 14 residues. Germline trimming cut 3 bases from V and 4 bases from J; bases unmatched to any gene: 4. The CDR3 here is CASSIGGSSDTQYF. DNA for the CDR3: TGTGCCAGTAGTATCGGGGGGAGTTCAGATACGCAGTATTTT.

In its sample, this clone was seen a few times. The chain links TRBV3-1 (or the pseudogene TRBV3-2) to TRBJ1-2; no firm D call. V shed 3 bases and J shed 8 bases, with 13 bases lying between them. Germline assignment: CDR1 LGHDT and CDR2 YNNKEL (reference sequence). The CDR3 extends over 13 amino acids. The CDR3 spells CASSHLDNHGYTF. As DNA, the CDR3 is TGTGCCAGCAGCCATCTCGACAATCACGGCTACACCTTC.

The chain links TRBV20-1 to TRBJ2-7, with D possibly TRBD2 on 5 matching bases. Germline-derived CDR1 and CDR2 are DFQATT and SNEGSKA (reference sequence). V lost 3 bases, J lost 12 bases, and 12 bases lay in between. CDR3 length: 10 residues. In nucleotides, the CDR3 is TGCAGTGCTAGCCGGGGAGAACGGTACTTC. Its translation: CSASRGERYF.

The chain joins TRBV6-1 to TRBJ1-5; no firm D call. CDR3 length: 16 amino acids. The germline gives CDR1 MNHNS, CDR2 SASEGT. With 4 bases removed from V and 2 bases from J, the gap between germline ends came to 15 bases. The CDR3 sequence: CASSGLGSSGNQPQHF. The CDR3, as DNA: TGTGCCAGCAGTGGCCTAGGTTCCTCTGGCAATCAGCCCCAGCATTTT.

This clone was detected a few times. The genes are TRBV5-1 and TRBJ2-1, with 10 bases identical to TRBD1. With V trimmed by 4 bases and J by 7 bases, 14 bases remained unmatched. The CDR3 totals 17 residues. Germline V gene sequence: CDR1 SGHRS, CDR2 YFSETQ. Written as DNA, the CDR3 is TGCGCCAGCAGCCCTCGCGTGTGGGACAGGGGCTTGAATGAGCAGTTCTTC. Its translation is CASSPRVWDRGLNEQFF.

The chain has TRBV6-5 and TRBJ2-1; D might be TRBD2 (6 bases). In germline, CDR1 is MNHEY, CDR2 SVGAGI. Trimming took 6 bases from V and 6 from J, leaving 12 bases between them. The CDR3 has 13 amino acids. The CDR3: CASREGPSNEQFF. CDR3 coding DNA: TGTGCCAGCAGGGAGGGACCCAGCAATGAGCAGTTCTTC.

The genes are TRBV30 and TRBJ1-3, with TRBD1 matching over 8 bases. V gave up 4 bases and J gave up 8 bases; unmatched junction bases: 10. Germline V gives CDR1 GTSNPN, CDR2 SVGIG (reference sequence). The CDR3 has 14 residues. The DNA for the CDR3 is TGTGCCTGGACCCGCCAGGGGGCCTACGACACCATATATTTT. Encoded protein: CAWTRQGAYDTIYF. The full variable domain, in which reference TRBV30 and TRBJ1-3 provide the parts outside the CDR3, is SQTIHQWPATLVQPVGSPLSLECTVEGTSNPNLYWYRQAAGRGLQLLFYSVGIGQISSEVPQNLSASRPQDRQFILSSKKLLLSDSGFYLCAWTRQGAYDTIYFGEGSWLTVV.

The chain has TRBV7-2 and TRBJ1-1; D call uncertain. The CDR3 has 15 amino acids. Trimming took off 0 bases at V and 1 base at J, with 9 bases between the two ends. Germline assignment: CDR1 SGHTA and CDR2 FQGNSA. CDR3 in amino acids: CASSLARGWNTEAFF. The CDR3 region has the DNA TGTGCCAGCAGCTTAGCACGAGGTTGGAACACTGAAGCTTTCTTT.

This clone has only one observation. The V gene is TRBV27, the J gene TRBJ2-7; 7 nucleotides match TRBD2. The ends lost 5 bases at V and 1 base at J; junction bases unmatched: 8. This CDR3 has 15 residues. From germline, CDR1 is MNHEY and CDR2 SMNVEV (reference sequence). CDR3 region: CASSRAGGSSYEQYF. The CDR3 DNA follows: TGTGCCAGCAGTCGGGCGGGCGGGAGTTCCTACGAGCAGTACTTC.

This sequence joins TRBV28 and TRBJ1-2; D is unclear. The CDR3 is made up of 13 amino acids. V was cut by 6 bases and J by 4 bases, with 12 bases left in between. Germline assignment: CDR1 MDHEN and CDR2 SYDVKM. CDR3: CASRLGFSYGYTF. CDR3 DNA sequence: TGTGCCAGCAGGCTAGGGTTTAGCTATGGCTACACCTTC.

This sequence joins TRBV15 and TRBJ1-2; a possible D gene is TRBD1 (5 bases). Trimming cost V 3 bases and J 5 bases, with 13 bases left between them. The CDR3 length is 14 residues. Germline values: CDR1 LNHNV, CDR2 YYDKDF (reference sequence). CDR3 DNA: TGTGCCACCAGCAGGGGGGGGAAAGTGTATGGCTACACCTTC. As protein: CATSRGGKVYGYTF.

The chain is built from TRBV10-3 and TRBJ1-5; D may be TRBD1 (5 bases). CDR3 size: 15 residues. CDR1 and CDR2 from the germline V gene are ENHRY and SYGVKD. Trimming shortened V by 1 base and J by 4 bases, and 11 bases separated the two germline ends. The CDR3 nucleotides read TGTGCCATCAGTGAGTTTGGGACCCTAAATCAGCCCCAGCATTTT. Its translation: CAISEFGTLNQPQHF.

This rearrangement joins TRBV10-3 to TRBJ2-1; 8 nucleotides agree with TRBD2. After removal of 8 bases from V and 6 bases from J, the junction contained 12 bases not matched to a gene. Germline V CDR1 and CDR2: ENHRY, SYGVKD. The CDR3 length is 15 residues. CDR3 DNA sequence: TGTGCCATCCGCCGCGGGCGGGAGGTAGGCAATGAGCAGTTCTTC. Protein: CAIRRGREVGNEQFF.

This chain links TRBV11-3 with TRBJ2-7; D not certain. This CDR3 comprises 11 residues. The V end lost 3 bases, the J end lost 5 bases, and 5 bases lay between the germline ends. Germline V gene sequence: CDR1 SGHNT, CDR2 YENEEA. CDR3 in DNA: TGTGCCAGCAGCTTGACCGACGAGCAGTACTTC. Protein: CASSLTDEQYF.

The chain employs TRBV7-9 and TRBJ2-1; 7 bases line up with TRBD2. J was trimmed by 4 bases and V by 3 bases; bases with no gene match: 6. The CDR3 length is 15 residues. CDR1 and CDR2 from the germline V gene are SEHNR and FQNEAQ (reference sequence). As DNA, the CDR3 is TGTGCCAGCAGCTTGAGGGAGGGCCCTTACAATGAGCAGTTCTTC. Translation: CASSLREGPYNEQFF.

The chain couples TRBV28 to TRBJ1-2; no clear D. The germline V gene encodes CDR1 MDHEN and CDR2 SYDVKM. There are 12 residues in the CDR3. V lost 3 bases and J 5 bases, leaving 7 bases between the germline ends. The CDR3, as DNA: TGTGCCAGCAGTTTTAAGGGATATGGCTACACCTTC. It encodes CASSFKGYGYTF.

The CDR3 DNA follows: TGCGCCAGCAAGAGACTTTTAAGCCGGAGCTCCTACGAGCAGTACTTC. Its protein product is CASKRLLSRSSYEQYF. The chain employs TRBV5-1 and TRBJ2-7; D not resolved. The V end was cut by 6 bases, the J end by 0 bases, with 19 bases between. This CDR3 region has 16 residues. CDR1 and CDR2 (germline): SGHRS, YFSETQ.